The clone carrying this TCR beta chain has only a few counts. Its antigen is undetermined. Since no conserved phenylalanine or tryptophan closes the CDR3, a read error is the likely cause. The limits of the CDR3 on the DNA are not certain, so only TCRdb's listed CDR3 is given. This specimen belongs to a study of cytomegalovirus exposure and HLA in healthy donors. Study observations and caveats: A list of 150 to 200 TCR beta chains associated with cytomegalovirus was given. Most TCRs appeared rarely, but some public TCRs recurred in many donors. As immune exposure information, only CMV serostatus was available.

PCR was performed using 60 Vbeta and 13 Jbeta primers. Clones were sequenced by immunoSEQ multiplex PCR, and TCRdb holds only the in-frame ones, with some missing. The sample records roughly 150,000 clones, 77% being singletons. The CDR3 length is 13 residues, termini included. The germline V gene has CDR1 SGHDT and CDR2 YYEEEE. Input material: PBMCs. This clonotype was obtained from a man between 45 and 60 years old in good health and CMV-seropositive. The J gene is TRBJ2-3, the V gene TRBV5-6; TRBD2 was called by the table and not checked on the DNA. The CDR3 region is CASSLREGVGPLL.